The 11 T cell receptor beta chains in this list originate from one sample, sequenced in a study of response to subunit inactivated influenza vaccine. One entry per CDR3 protein results from TCRdb running MiXCR on the RT-PCR reads. Altogether 500,000 to 600,000 distinct CDR3 sequences are present, approximately 16% being singletons, with the ten largest covering approximately 3%. The sequences come from CD4+ T cells sorted from PBMCs, collected around 25 months after vaccination. All receptors come from a man between 50 and 70 years old who received an inactivated influenza vaccine.

This clonotype has only a few counts. V gene TRBV29-1 combines with J gene TRBJ2-5; tentatively, D is TRBD1 or TRBD2 (5 bases each). Germline V gene data show CDR1 as SQVTM and CDR2 as ANQGSEA. Trimming cost V 6 bases and J 1 base, with 18 bases left between them. This CDR3 is 15 amino acids long. The CDR3 DNA reads TGCAGCGTGAGCCCGGGGCGGTTAATCCAAGAGACCCAGTACTTC. Its protein product is CSVSPGRLIQETQYF.

This clonotype was detected many times. CDR3 region: CASSLRTGFREQFF. Written as DNA, the CDR3 is TGTGCCAGCAGTTTACGGACAGGGTTTCGCGAGCAGTTCTTC. The chain recombines TRBV12-3 or TRBV12-4 with TRBJ2-1; TRBD1 matches 8 bases. This CDR3 has 14 amino acids. The V and J ends lost 2 bases and 10 bases, in that order; junction bases with no gene match: 7.

The chain carries TRBV10-3 and TRBJ2-3; 7 bases line up with TRBD2. Trimming took 4 bases from V and 5 from J; bases not matched to a gene: 6. The CDR3 has 14 amino acids. The germline V gene has CDR1 ENHRY and CDR2 SYGVKD. The CDR3 DNA reads TGTGCCATCAGTGTCGGGGGAGGGAAAGATACGCAGTATTTT. Translated, it gives CAISVGGGKDTQYF.

The chain joins TRBV12-3 or TRBV12-4 to TRBJ2-6; D not certain. Trimming stripped 6 bases from V and 1 base from J, with 4 bases between. This CDR3 is 13 amino acids long. CDR3 loop: CASRASGANVLTF. The CDR3 coding sequence is TGTGCCAGCAGGGCGTCTGGGGCCAACGTCCTGACTTTC.

V gene TRBV20-1 combines with J gene TRBJ2-7, with D maybe TRBD2 (6 bases). Germline V gene data show CDR1 as DFQATT and CDR2 as SNEGSKA (reference sequence). CDR3 length equals 14 residues. With 6 bases removed from V and 6 bases from J, the gap between germline ends came to 21 bases. The CDR3, as DNA: TGCAGTGCGCCTCCGACGGGAATGGAGGGCGAGCAGTACTTC. Translating it yields CSAPPTGMEGEQYF.

The CDR3 sequence is CASSNFRDSTFYEQYF. The DNA of the CDR3 is TGTGCCAGCAGCAACTTCCGGGACAGTACTTTCTACGAGCAGTACTTC. V is TRBV5-8 and J is TRBJ2-7, with TRBD1 matching 7 bases. The junction had 13 bases not matched to a gene; V was cut back by 4 bases and J by 3 bases. The germline gives CDR1 SGHTS, CDR2 YDEGEE. The CDR3 length is 16 residues. The complete variable domain, with remaining parts taken from reference TRBV5-8 and TRBJ2-7, reads EAGVTQSPTHLIKTRGQQATLRCSPISGHTSVYWYQQALGLGLQFLLWYDEGEERNRGNFPPRFSGRQFPNYSSELNVNALELEDSALYLCASSNFRDSTFYEQYFGPGTRLTVT.

This clonotype was recorded a few times. The chain joins TRBV10-3 to TRBJ1-6; possible D gene TRBD1, 6 bases. Trimming removed 4 bases at V and 7 bases at J, with 14 bases between. Looked up from germline, CDR1 is ENHRY and CDR2 is SYGVKD. The CDR3 totals 15 residues. In nucleotides, the CDR3 is TGTGCCATCAGTGCAGGGGTTGGTATGAATTCACCCCTCCACTTT. The encoded protein is CAISAGVGMNSPLHF.

This clonotype has only a few counts. V usage is TRBV7-9 and J usage is TRBJ1-5, with unresolved D. From germline, CDR1 is SEHNR and CDR2 FQNEAQ (reference sequence). The CDR3 covers 14 residues. The germline V and J ends were trimmed by 1 base and 7 bases, with 11 bases remaining between them. The CDR3 nucleotides are TGTGCCAGCAGCTTAGGGGCAGAAGGGCAGCCCCAGCATTTT. Its translation: CASSLGAEGQPQHF.

This clonotype turned up a few times. The chain employs TRBV2 and TRBJ2-3, with 7 nucleotides matching TRBD2. The V segment lost 6 bases and the J segment 4 bases; nucleotides outside the gene matches: 7. The CDR3 consists of 14 residues. Germline assignment: CDR1 SNHLY and CDR2 FYNNEI. As DNA, the CDR3 is TGTGCCAGCAGGGACGGACTAGTTGCAGATACGCAGTATTTT. Protein product: CASRDGLVADTQYF.

This clonotype turned up a few times. One base away lies a much larger clone, so this may be a sequencing read error. This chain uses TRBV12-3 or TRBV12-4 with TRBJ2-2; 7 positions match TRBD2. After removal of 8 bases from V and 0 bases from J, the junction contained 0 bases not matched to a gene. This CDR3 is built from 13 residues. DNA for the CDR3: TGTGCCAGCCGGGGGGCGAACACCGGGGAGCTGTTTTTT. Protein sequence: CASRGANTGELFF.

V is TRBV6-1 and J is TRBJ2-3; 9 nucleotides align to TRBD1. V lost 6 bases to trimming and J lost 6 bases; unmatched junction nucleotides: 4. Germline V CDR1 and CDR2: MNHNS, SASEGT. The CDR3 has 13 residues. In nucleotides, the CDR3 is TGTGCCAGCAGAACAGGGGGCGAGGATACGCAGTATTTT. It translates to CASRTGGEDTQYF.